This T cell receptor beta chain was captured in a study of CD8+ T cells in alopecia areata. This clone was detected only a few times. Indicated treatment: oral pan-JAK inhibitor, 5-10 mg twice daily. cDNA serving as the sequencing template came from extracted, reverse transcribed RNA. Repertoires were generated with immunoSEQ multiplex PCR, while TCRdb's copy carries only in-frame clones and drops some. The sample has hundreds of thousands of clones, over 45% seen once. This CDR3 region has 14 residues. The V and J ends lost 4 bases and 0 bases respectively, with 10 bases between them. The germline V gene has CDR1 LGHNA and CDR2 YSLEER.

The source is a human donor with alopecia areata. The input for sequencing was CD4+ T cells sorted from blood, taken at week 24, from a patient treated with tofacitinib. The chain joins TRBV4-3 to TRBJ2-7, with a possible D match to TRBD2 (6 bases). The CDR3 spells CASSLAGSSYEQYF. CDR3 nucleotides: TGCGCCAGCAGCCTCGCGGGGAGCTCCTACGAGCAGTACTTC.